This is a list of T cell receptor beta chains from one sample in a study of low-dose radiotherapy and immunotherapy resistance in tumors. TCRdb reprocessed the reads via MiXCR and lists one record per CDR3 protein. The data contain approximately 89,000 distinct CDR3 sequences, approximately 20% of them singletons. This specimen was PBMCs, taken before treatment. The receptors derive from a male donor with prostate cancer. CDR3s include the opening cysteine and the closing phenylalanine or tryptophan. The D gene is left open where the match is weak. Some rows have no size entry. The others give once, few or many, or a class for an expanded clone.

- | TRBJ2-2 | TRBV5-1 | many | CASSFEAARTGELFF | TGCGCCAGCAGCTTCGAGGCGGCGAGGACCGGGGAGCTGTTTTTT
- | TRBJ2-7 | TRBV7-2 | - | CASSLAKGFYEQYF | TGTGCCAGCAGCTTAGCAAAGGGATTCTACGAGCAGTACTTC
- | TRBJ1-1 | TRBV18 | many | CASSPAGRTEAFF | TGTGCCAGCTCACCAGCAGGGAGGACTGAAGCTTTCTTT
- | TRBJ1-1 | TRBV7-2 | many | CASSRTYENTEAFF | TGTGCCAGCAGCCGTACATACGAGAACACTGAAGCTTTCTTT
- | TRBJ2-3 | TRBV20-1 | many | CSARDGLAPTYF | TGCAGTGCTAGAGATGGCTTAGCCCCAACGTATTTT
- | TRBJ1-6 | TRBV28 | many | CASSSRAGGRSYNSPLHF | TGTGCCAGCAGTTCAAGGGCAGGAGGGCGATCCTATAATTCACCCCTCCACTTT
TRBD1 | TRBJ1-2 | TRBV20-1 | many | CSASGTGGSQINYGYTF | TGCAGTGCTTCCGGGACAGGGGGATCCCAGATTAACTATGGCTACACCTTC
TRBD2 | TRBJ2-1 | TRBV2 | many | CATARDYSSGEQFF | TGTGCCACAGCCCGGGACTATTCATCAGGTGAGCAGTTCTTC
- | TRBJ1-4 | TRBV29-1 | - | CSVIGRLRGNEKLFF | TGCAGCGTAATAGGACGGCTAAGGGGTAATGAAAAACTGTTTTTT
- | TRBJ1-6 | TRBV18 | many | CASSSGVSLHF | TGTGCCAGCTCATCCGGGGTATCCCTCCACTTT
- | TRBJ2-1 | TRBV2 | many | CASNYDSHNYNEQFF | TGTGCCAGCAATTATGACAGCCACAATTACAATGAGCAGTTCTTC
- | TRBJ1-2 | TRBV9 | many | CASSSRPHGYTF | TGTGCCAGCAGCTCCCGTCCCCATGGCTACACCTTC
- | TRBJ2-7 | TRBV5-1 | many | CASSRDKTYEQYF | TGCGCCAGCAGCCGGGACAAGACCTACGAGCAGTACTTC
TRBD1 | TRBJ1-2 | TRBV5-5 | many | CASSVGQGAGYGYTF | TGTGCCAGCAGCGTGGGACAGGGGGCGGGCTATGGCTACACCTTC
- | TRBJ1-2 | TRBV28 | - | CASSTNYGYTF | TGTGCCAGCAGTACTAACTATGGCTACACCTTC
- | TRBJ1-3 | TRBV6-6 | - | CASSPPPAYTIYF | TGTGCCAGCAGTCCCCCCCCGGCGTACACCATATATTTT
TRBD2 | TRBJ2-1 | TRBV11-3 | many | CASSFLEAGGRNEQFF | TGTGCCAGCAGCTTTCTGGAAGCGGGAGGGAGGAATGAGCAGTTCTTC
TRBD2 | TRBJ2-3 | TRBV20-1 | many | CSAREAGETDTQYF | TGCAGTGCTAGAGAAGCGGGAGAGACAGATACGCAGTATTTT
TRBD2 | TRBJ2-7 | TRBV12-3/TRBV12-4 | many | CASSLGRGGSYEQYF | TGTGCCAGCAGTTTAGGAAGGGGAGGGTCCTACGAGCAGTACTTC
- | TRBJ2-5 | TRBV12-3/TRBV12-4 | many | CASSLVSGVETQYF | TGTGCCAGCAGTTTAGTATCCGGGGTGGAGACCCAGTACTTC
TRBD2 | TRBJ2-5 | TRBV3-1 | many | CASSQERVQREGETQYF | TGTGCCAGCAGCCAAGAGAGGGTCCAGCGGGAAGGGGAGACCCAGTACTTC
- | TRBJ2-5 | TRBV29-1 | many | CSGDRQGGTQYF | TGCAGCGGGGATCGCCAGGGAGGGACCCAGTACTTC
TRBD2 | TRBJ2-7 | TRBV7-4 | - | CASSLGTSGGAYEQYF | TGTGCCAGCAGCTTAGGGACTAGCGGGGGGGCCTACGAGCAGTACTTC
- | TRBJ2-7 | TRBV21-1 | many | CASSKLQDHSYEQYF | TGTGCCAGCAGCAAACTCCAGGATCACTCCTACGAGCAGTACTTC